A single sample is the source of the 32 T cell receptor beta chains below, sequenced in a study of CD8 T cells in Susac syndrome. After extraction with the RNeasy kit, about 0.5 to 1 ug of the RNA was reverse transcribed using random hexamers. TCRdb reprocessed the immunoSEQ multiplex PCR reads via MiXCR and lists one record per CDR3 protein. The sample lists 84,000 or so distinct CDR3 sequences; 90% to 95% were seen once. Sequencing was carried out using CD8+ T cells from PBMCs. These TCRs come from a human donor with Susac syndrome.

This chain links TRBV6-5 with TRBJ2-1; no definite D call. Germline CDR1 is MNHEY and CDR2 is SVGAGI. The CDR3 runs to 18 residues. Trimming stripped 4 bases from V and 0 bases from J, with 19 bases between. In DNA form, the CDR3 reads TGTGCCAGCAGTTCCCGCCCGTTAGAACAGAGCTCCTACAATGAGCAGTTCTTC. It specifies CASSSRPLEQSSYNEQFF.

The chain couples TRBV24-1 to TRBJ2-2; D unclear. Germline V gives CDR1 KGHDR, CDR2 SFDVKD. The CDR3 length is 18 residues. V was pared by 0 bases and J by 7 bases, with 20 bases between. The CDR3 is CATSDLPDVIPSGGELFF. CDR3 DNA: TGTGCCACCAGTGATTTGCCTGACGTGATCCCTTCAGGCGGGGAGCTGTTTTTT.

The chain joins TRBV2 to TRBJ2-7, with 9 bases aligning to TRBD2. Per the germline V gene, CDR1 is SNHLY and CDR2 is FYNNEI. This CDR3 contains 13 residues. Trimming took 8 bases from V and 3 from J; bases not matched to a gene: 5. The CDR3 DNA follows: TGTGCCAGCGTGGGACTAGCATACTACGAGCAGTACTTC. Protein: CASVGLAYYEQYF.

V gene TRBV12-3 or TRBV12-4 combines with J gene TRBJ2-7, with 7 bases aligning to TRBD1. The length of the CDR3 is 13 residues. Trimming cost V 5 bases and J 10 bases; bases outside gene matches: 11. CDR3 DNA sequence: TGTGCCAGCAGTAGTGGACAGGTTATAGGCCAGTACTTC. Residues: CASSSGQVIGQYF.

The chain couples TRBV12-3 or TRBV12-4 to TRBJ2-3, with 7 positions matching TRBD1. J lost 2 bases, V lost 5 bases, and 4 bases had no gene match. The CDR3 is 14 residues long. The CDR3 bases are TGTGCCAGCAGTCCGGGACAGCTCACAGATACGCAGTATTTT. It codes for CASSPGQLTDTQYF.

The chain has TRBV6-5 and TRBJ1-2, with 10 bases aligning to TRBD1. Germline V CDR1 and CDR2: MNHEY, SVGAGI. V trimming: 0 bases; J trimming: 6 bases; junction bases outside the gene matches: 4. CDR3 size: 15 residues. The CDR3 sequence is CASSYSGTGDDGYTF. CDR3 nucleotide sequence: TGTGCCAGCAGTTACTCGGGGACAGGGGACGATGGCTACACCTTC.

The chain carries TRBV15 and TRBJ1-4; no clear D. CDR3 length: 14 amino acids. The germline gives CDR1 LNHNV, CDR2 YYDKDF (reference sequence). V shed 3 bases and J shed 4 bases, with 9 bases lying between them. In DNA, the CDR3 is TGTGCCACCAGCAGTAGACGGATTAATGAAAAACTGTTTTTT. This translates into CATSSRRINEKLFF.

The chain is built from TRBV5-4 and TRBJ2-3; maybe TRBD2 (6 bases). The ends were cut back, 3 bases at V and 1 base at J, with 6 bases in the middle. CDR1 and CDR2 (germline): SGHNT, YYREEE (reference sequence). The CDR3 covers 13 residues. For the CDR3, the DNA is TGTGCCAGCAGCTCGGGGGGCACAGATACGCAGTATTTT. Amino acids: CASSSGGTDTQYF.

CDR3 region: CASSRVMNTEAFF. The CDR3 DNA follows: TGTGCCAGCAGCCGCGTTATGAACACTGAAGCTTTCTTT. V and J are TRBV14 and TRBJ1-1; D gene uncertain. Trimming removed 4 bases from V and 0 bases from J, with 6 bases in between. The CDR3 totals 13 residues. Germline values: CDR1 SGHDN, CDR2 FVKESK.

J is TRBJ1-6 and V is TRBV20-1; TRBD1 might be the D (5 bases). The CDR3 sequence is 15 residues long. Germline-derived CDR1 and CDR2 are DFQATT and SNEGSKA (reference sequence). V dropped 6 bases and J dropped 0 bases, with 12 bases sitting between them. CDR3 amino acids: CSARVTSSYNSPLHF. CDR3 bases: TGCAGTGCCAGGGTAACGAGCTCCTATAATTCACCCCTCCACTTT.

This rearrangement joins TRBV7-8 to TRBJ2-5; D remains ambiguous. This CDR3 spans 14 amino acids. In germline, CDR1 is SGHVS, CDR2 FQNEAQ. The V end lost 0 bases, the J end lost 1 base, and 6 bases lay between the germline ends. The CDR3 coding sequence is TGTGCCAGCAGCTTAGCTCGGATCCAAGAGACCCAGTACTTC. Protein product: CASSLARIQETQYF.

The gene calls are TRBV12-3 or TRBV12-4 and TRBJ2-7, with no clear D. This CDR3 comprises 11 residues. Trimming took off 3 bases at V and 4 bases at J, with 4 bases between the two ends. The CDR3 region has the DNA TGTGCCAGCAGTTTCCAGTACGAGCAGTACTTC. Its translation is CASSFQYEQYF.

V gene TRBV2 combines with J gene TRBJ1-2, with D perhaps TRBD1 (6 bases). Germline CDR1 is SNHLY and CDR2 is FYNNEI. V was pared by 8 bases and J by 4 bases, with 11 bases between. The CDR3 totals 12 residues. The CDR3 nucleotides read TGTGCCAGCGGGCAGGGGATCTATGGCTACACCTTC. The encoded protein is CASGQGIYGYTF.

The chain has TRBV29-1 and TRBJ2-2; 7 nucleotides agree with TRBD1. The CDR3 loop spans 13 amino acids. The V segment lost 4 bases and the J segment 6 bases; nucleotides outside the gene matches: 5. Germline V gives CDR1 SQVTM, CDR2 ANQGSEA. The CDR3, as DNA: TGCAGCGTTGCGGCAGGGGGATCCGGGGAGCTGTTTTTT. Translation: CSVAAGGSGELFF.

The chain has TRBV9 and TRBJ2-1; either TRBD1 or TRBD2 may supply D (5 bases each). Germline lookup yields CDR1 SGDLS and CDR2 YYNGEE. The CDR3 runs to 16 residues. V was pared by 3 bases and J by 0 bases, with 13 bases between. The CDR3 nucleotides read TGTGCCAGCAGCGCCAGGGACGGATTCTCCTACAATGAGCAGTTCTTC. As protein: CASSARDGFSYNEQFF.

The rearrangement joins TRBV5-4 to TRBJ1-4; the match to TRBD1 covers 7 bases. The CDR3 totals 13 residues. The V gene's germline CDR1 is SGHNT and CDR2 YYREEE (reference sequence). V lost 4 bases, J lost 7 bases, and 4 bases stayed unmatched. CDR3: CASSNRGREKLFF. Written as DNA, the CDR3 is TGTGCCAGCAGCAACAGGGGTCGTGAAAAACTGTTTTTT.

CDR3 residues: CASSLISSSYEQYF. CDR3 DNA sequence: TGCGCCAGCAGCTTGATATCCTCATCATACGAGCAGTACTTC. This chain connects TRBV5-1 to TRBJ2-7; no definite D call. V lost 1 base and J lost 4, with 12 bases in between. This CDR3 contains 14 residues. Germline V lookup: CDR1 SGHRS, CDR2 YFSETQ.

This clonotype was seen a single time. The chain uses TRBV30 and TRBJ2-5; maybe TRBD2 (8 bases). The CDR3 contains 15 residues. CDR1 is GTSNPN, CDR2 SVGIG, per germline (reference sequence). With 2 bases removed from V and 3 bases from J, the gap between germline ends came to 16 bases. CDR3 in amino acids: CAWSLGLGGEETQYF. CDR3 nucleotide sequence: TGTGCCTGGAGTTTGGGACTAGGGGGCGAAGAGACCCAGTACTTC.

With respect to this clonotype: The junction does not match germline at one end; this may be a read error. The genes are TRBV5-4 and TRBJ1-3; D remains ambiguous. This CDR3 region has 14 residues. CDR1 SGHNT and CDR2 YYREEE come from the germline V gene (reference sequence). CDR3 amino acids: CASSFSSSENTIYF. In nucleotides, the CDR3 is TGTGCCAGCAGCTTTTCCAGTTCTGAAAACACCATATATTTT.

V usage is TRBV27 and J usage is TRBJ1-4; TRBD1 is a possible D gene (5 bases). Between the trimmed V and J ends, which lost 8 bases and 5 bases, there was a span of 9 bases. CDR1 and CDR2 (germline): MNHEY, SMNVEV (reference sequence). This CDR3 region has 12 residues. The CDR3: CASGATNEKLFF. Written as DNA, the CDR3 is TGTGCCAGCGGGGCGACAAATGAAAAACTGTTTTTT.

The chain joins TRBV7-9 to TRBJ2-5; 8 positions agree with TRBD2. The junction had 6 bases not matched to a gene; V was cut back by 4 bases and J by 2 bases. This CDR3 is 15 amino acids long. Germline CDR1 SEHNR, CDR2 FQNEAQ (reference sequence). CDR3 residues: CASSSDGGAQETQYF. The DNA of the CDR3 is TGTGCCAGCAGCTCCGACGGGGGGGCGCAAGAGACCCAGTACTTC.

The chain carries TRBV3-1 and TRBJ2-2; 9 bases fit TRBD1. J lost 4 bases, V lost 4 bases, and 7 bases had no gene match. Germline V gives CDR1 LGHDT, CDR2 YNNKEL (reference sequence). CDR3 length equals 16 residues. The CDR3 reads CASSPGTGISTGELFF. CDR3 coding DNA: TGTGCCAGCAGCCCAGGGACAGGGATTAGCACCGGGGAGCTGTTTTTT.

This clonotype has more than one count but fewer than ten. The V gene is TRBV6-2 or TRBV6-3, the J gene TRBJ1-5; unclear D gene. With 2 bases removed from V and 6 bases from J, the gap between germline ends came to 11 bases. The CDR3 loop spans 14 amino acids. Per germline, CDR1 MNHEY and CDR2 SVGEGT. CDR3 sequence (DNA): TGTGCCAGCAGTTACAGTGTCATAGTTCAGCCCCAGCATTTT. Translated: CASSYSVIVQPQHF.

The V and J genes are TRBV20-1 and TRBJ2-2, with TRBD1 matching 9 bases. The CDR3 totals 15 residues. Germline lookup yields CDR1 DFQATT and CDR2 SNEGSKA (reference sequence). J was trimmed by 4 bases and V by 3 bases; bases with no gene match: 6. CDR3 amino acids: CSASGDRVRTGELFF. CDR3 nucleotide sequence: TGCAGTGCTAGTGGGGACAGGGTACGCACCGGGGAGCTGTTTTTT.

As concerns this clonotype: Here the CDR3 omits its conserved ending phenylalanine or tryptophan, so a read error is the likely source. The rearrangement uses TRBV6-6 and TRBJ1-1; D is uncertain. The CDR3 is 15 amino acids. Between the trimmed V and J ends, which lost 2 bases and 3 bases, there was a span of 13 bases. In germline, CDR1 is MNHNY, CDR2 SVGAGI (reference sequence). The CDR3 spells CASSYRAGGYTEAFS. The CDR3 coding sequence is TGTGCCAGCAGTTACCGGGCAGGTGGTTACACTGAAGCTTTCTCT.

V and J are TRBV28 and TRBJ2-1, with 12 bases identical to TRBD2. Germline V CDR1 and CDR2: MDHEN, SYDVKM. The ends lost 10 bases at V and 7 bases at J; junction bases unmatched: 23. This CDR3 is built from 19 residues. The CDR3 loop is CAISTRAPTSGRKVNEQFF. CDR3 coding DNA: TGTGCCATCTCCACTCGGGCCCCGACTAGCGGGAGAAAAGTGAATGAGCAGTTCTTC.

The CDR3 protein is CASSSQSNEQFF. The DNA of the CDR3 is TGTGCCAGCAGCTCGCAGAGTAATGAGCAGTTCTTC. The chain recombines TRBV11-2 with TRBJ2-1, with D hard to call. Germline V gene sequence: CDR1 SGHAT, CDR2 FQNNGV. CDR3 length equals 12 residues. V was clipped by 4 bases and J by 7 bases, with 8 bases between them.

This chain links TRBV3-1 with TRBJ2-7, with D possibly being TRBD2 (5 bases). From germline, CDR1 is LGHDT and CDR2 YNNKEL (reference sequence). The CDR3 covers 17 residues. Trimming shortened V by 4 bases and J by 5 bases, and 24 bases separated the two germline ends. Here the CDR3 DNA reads TGTGCCAGCAGCCCAATAATTGGGAGCGACGCCGTCGACGAGCAGTACTTC. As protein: CASSPIIGSDAVDEQYF.

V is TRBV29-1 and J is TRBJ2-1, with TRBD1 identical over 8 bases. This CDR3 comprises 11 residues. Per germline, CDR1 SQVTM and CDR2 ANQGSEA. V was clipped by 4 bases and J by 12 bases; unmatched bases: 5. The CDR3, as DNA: TGCAGCGTTGGTCAGGGGGCCGGGCAGTTCTTC. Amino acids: CSVGQGAGQFF.

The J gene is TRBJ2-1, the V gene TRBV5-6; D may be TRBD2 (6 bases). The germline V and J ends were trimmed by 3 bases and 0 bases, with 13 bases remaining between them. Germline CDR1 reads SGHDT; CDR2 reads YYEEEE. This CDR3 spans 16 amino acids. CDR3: CASSSRRGSSYNEQFF. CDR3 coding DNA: TGTGCCAGCAGCTCGAGGAGGGGCAGCTCCTACAATGAGCAGTTCTTC. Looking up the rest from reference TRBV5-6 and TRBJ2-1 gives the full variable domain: DAGVTQSPTHLIKTRGQQVTLRCSPKSGHDTVSWYQQALGQGPQFIFQYYEEEERQRGNFPDRFSGHQFPNYSSELNVNALLLGDSALYLCASSSRRGSSYNEQFFGPGTRLTVL.

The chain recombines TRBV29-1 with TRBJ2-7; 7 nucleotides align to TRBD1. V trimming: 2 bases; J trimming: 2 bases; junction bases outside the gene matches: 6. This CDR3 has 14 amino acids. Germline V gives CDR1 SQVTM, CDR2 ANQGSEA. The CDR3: CSVESDRATYEQYF. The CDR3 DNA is TGCAGCGTTGAATCCGACAGGGCTACCTACGAGCAGTACTTC.

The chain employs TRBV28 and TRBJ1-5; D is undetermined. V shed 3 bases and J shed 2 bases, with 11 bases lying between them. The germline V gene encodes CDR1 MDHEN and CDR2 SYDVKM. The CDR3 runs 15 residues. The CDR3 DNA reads TGTGCCAGCAGTTTGCCCCCAGGAGGCAATCAGCCCCAGCATTTT. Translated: CASSLPPGGNQPQHF.